This entry features one T cell receptor (beta chain) sequence. The antigen this receptor binds is unknown. Base-call qualities are not available, and no considerably larger clone is one nucleotide away. This sample was included in a study of CD8+ T cells in alopecia areata (dated by TCRdb to the late 2010s). Study-wide context: To study T cell clonal expansion in alopecia areata, the researchers applied high-throughput TCRbeta sequencing to both the C3H/HeJ mouse model and human patients. In humans, TCRbeta sequencing was performed on scalp tissue and on sorted CD4+ and CD8+ peripheral blood T cells from healthy controls and from patients with patchy or totalis/universalis alopecia areata. Scalp clonality was compared among normal scalp (n=4), patchy alopecia areata scalp (n=8), and alopecia totalis/universalis scalp (n=8). Amplification of TCRbeta CDR3 regions was done by immunoSEQ multiplex PCR using 35 Vbeta forward primers and 13 Jbeta reverse primers. The RNA source kit depended on sample type: the PAXgene miRNA kit for fixed scalp, the miRNeasy kit for PBMCs, and the RNeasy kit for mouse skin.

From alopecia areata patients, peripheral blood was collected along with lesional scalp punch biopsies. PBMCs were isolated by density centrifugation and stained for CD3, CD4 and CD8, and CD4+ and CD8+ T cells were sorted on a FACSAria. As part of a multicenter biomarker study, untreated alopecia areata patients were recruited. In a handful of patients from the biomarker study, blood CD8+ T cells were sorted further into NKG2D-low and NKG2D-high fractions. The CDR3 runs 15 residues from the cysteine to the phenylalanine. Only the CDR3 DNA stays, 45 bases, in frame from base 1. CDR1 is given as MRHNA and CDR2 as SNTAGT, both from the germline V gene. Here V drops 3 bases and J drops 2 bases, and the junction holds 4 bases not matched to any gene. The library relied on the immunoSEQ multiplex PCR assay. To provide template for TCR sequencing, every sample had RNA extracted and reverse transcribed into cDNA. First-strand cDNA was synthesized with SuperScript III using a 2:1 mix of oligo-dT and random hexamers. Amplification bias was assessed with a synthetic immune receptor repertoire, and residual bias was removed computationally. The study's processing was this. Raw reads were preprocessed to remove errors, and CDR3 was defined by IMGT conventions from the conserved cysteine to phenylalanine. Clonality was computed as 1 minus the Shannon entropy, with the entropy normalized by log2 of the number of productive unique TCRs. Whether each scalp clone was CD4 or CD8 was inferred by checking scalp TCRbeta sequences against the CD4 and CD8 repertoires from sorted blood. TCRdb obtained this table from immuneACCESS and retained in-frame rearrangements with V and J assigned. These tables miss some clones; where compared with another copy, unresolved V genes account for less than half of the shortfall, and the remainder is unexplained. That table furnishes V, J and clone size, whereas the DNA furnished D and trimming. The sample table contains 100,000 to 150,000 clones; only one count was recorded for 45% to 50% of them. The leading ten clones occupy under 12% of the sample.

Here is what the overall study found, with its caveats: Compared with normal scalp, lesional scalp had higher clonality and more expanded CD8+ clones, particularly in alopecia totalis/universalis, a pattern that suggests antigenic drive. Unlike mouse skin, where gammadelta T cells dominate, normal human skin contains resident alphabeta T cells that get sequenced too, which complicates analysis of the scalp TCR repertoire. Compared with mice, TCR sequences shared between patients were less clear, possibly partly because of HLA diversity across the patient population.

The material sequenced was NKG2D-low CD8+ T cells sorted from blood. The cell subset or site tag for this specimen amounts to: sorted CD8+ NKG2D-low blood T cells. The rearrangement combines TRBV6-4 with TRBJ1-5, with 7 bases matching TRBD1. The clonotype was recovered from a human donor with alopecia areata. The nucleotides are TGTGCCAGCAGTGAGACAGGGTCCGGCAATCAGCCCCAGCATTTT. It is translated as CASSETGSGNQPQHF.